The source of this TCR beta chain is a study of blood T cell dynamics during melanoma immunotherapy. Study-level background: Metastatic melanoma patients received first-line pembrolizumab or nivolumab plus ipilimumab.

Notes on the study in general: PBMC repertoires of eventual disease-control patients split at W3 into clonality or diversity gains.

Every bulk PBMC sample received the same 350 ng of DNA. TCRdb's table, derived via immunoSEQ multiplex PCR, lists solely in-frame clones and lacks some. The repertoire holds about 10,000 clones, with 85% to 90% as singletons. Time point specified: pre-treatment baseline. The CDR3 totals 15 residues. Looked up from germline, CDR1 is SGHAT and CDR2 is FQNNGV. V lost 5 bases and J 6 bases, leaving 17 bases between the germline ends. Comments on this clone: What it recognizes is unknown.

The genes are TRBV11-2 and TRBJ2-1; the D is unclear. The receptor's source is a human donor with melanoma. The input for sequencing was blood, taken from a patient treated with checkpoint blockade. The CDR3, as DNA: TGTGCCAGCAGCCAGCAACTGCGTCCGGGCAATGAGCAGTTCTTC. Encoded protein: CASSQQLRPGNEQFF.